This section outlines one T cell receptor (beta chain) sequence together with its context. Authors' methods: Estimation of nucleated cell counts relied on the amplification of reference gene primers. The assay was immunoSEQ multiplex PCR, and TCRdb's table has in-frame clones only and misses some. The D gene and trimming were derived from the DNA, and the V and J assignments and clone size from that table. The sample contains approximately 190,000 clones, around 84% of which appear only once. This specimen comes from a study of blood T cell repertoires in COVID-19. The overall study: Spain, Italy and the United States supplied samples that represented acute and convalescent COVID-19. Sources were T cells, B-cell-depleted T cells, or PBMCs; the material itself was cDNA or gDNA.

Germline CDR1 is KGHDR and CDR2 is SFDVKD. This CDR3 is 18 amino acids long. V lost 4 bases and J 0 bases, leaving 19 bases between the germline ends. Sequenced material: peripheral blood. V and J are TRBV24-1 and TRBJ2-3; tentatively, D is TRBD2 (7 bases). The sequence was obtained from a human donor in a cohort sampled during active COVID-19. CDR3 nucleotides: TGTGCCACCAGTGAAGGGGGGGGCTCCCATTCTAGCACAGATACGCAGTATTTT. Amino acid sequence: CATSEGGGSHSSTDTQYF.